Listed below are T cell receptor beta chains from one sample, sequenced in a study of shared clonotypes between healthy human individuals. Method: immunoSEQ multiplex PCR; TCRdb's copy keeps in-frame clones and lacks some. The table lists around 700,000 clones, roughly 70% of them singletons, with around 1.6% in the top ten. Sequencing input: memory CD4+ T cells sorted from blood. The receptor source for this set is a woman aged 25 to 39 in good health. Each CDR3 is given without its conserved first and last residue. The order of the fields is clone size, J gene, V gene, CDR3 protein. Size values are once, few and many counts, or a class for expanded clones, and some rows have none.

>.|TRBJ2-2|TRBV9
ASSVNSVGTGELF
>.|TRBJ1-4|TRBV14
ASSQVGLAVNEKLF
>once|TRBJ1-5|TRBV27
ASSLGFLNQPQH
>.|TRBJ2-5|TRBV12-1
ASSRWGGGRQETQY
>.|TRBJ2-7|TRBV28
ASSSGGPSKYEQY
>.|TRBJ2-5|TRBV5-4
ASSLPLQETQY
>.|TRBJ2-5|TRBV29-1
SVEVAGGGETQY
>.|TRBJ1-1|TRBV27
ASSLDGNTEAF
>.|TRBJ2-7|TRBV6-5
ASSPRLAGYYEQY
>.|TRBJ1-3|TRBV7-8
ASSGRTRNTIY
>.|TRBJ2-7|TRBV25-1
ASSDVTELSYEQY
>few|TRBJ2-3|TRBV5-1
ASSLEGREADTQY
>.|TRBJ1-3|TRBV28
ASSWDAISGNTIY
>few|TRBJ1-3|TRBV25-1
ASSEARTGGNTIY
>.|TRBJ2-7|TRBV28
ASLRTGLSYEQY
>.|TRBJ2-5|TRBV5-8
ASSLGQGAYEGETQY
>once|TRBJ1-1|TRBV2
ASRLRDLNTEAF
>.|TRBJ2-1|TRBV5-1
ASSFQTTSGSYNEQF
>.|TRBJ1-6|TRBV6-5
ASSHSQARSPLH
>many|TRBJ1-5|TRBV19
ASSGTGRGQPQH
>few|TRBJ1-1|TRBV6-1
ASSKEDPGRVAF
>.|TRBJ1-5|TRBV2
ASKNQEGTGRGQPQH
>.|TRBJ2-7|TRBV25-1
ASSESPAESYEQY
>few|TRBJ2-5|TRBV11-2
ASSRGRTGVEETQY
>.|TRBJ2-1|TRBV7-6
ASSSGYSGRYNEQF
>.|TRBJ1-5|TRBV19
ASGTGGHYQPQH
>.|TRBJ1-3|TRBV13
ASSPGQGVSGNTIY
>.|TRBJ2-7|TRBV10-2
ASSGVQGATSGRAGYEQY
>.|TRBJ2-2|TRBV6-6
ASSPRRVGELF
>.|TRBJ2-2|TRBV11-2
ASSLALFTGELF
>.|TRBJ2-1|TRBV20-1
SARNNEQF